The clone carrying this TCR beta chain occurred a few times. Its antigen is currently unknown. The sample comes from a study of beta chain features in type 1 diabetes. Findings and limits, study-wide: Within patients, naive, central memory and Treg TCRB repertoires seemed more similar than within healthy donors. Any PCR bias toward short templates would affect both groups alike. Shortening of TCRB CDR3s, moderate but significant, appeared in all four CD4+ subsets of Type 1 diabetes patients.

Blood was drawn once from each donor into heparinised tubes. The draws averaged about 120 mL. Purity above 95% was achieved in all sorted populations. Sequencing targeted expressed TCRB transcripts, as all isolated RNA had been reverse transcribed. TCRdb keeps only in-frame clones here, not all; method: immunoSEQ multiplex PCR. Among fewer than 350,000 clones listed, around 16% were seen once. Trimming took 4 bases from V and 1 from J, leaving 8 bases between them. This CDR3 spans 14 amino acids. Germline CDR1 reads GTSNPN; CDR2 reads SVGIG (reference sequence). This TCR came from a man aged 18 to 29 with type 1 diabetes. The material sequenced was naive CD4+ T cells from blood. This chain connects TRBV30 to TRBJ1-6; D is possibly TRBD1 (5 bases). CDR3 amino acids: CAWKEGSYNSPLHF. In DNA form, the CDR3 reads TGTGCCTGGAAGGAGGGGTCCTATAATTCACCCCTCCACTTT.